The rows below give T cell receptor beta chains drawn from one sample of a study of blood T cells in healthy people across ages. MiXCR, applied by TCRdb to the 5' RACE reads, yields one record per CDR3 protein. The repertoire includes about 1.4 million distinct CDR3 sequences, 59% of them detected once, and over 5.5% sits in the top ten. Sequencing was carried out using blood. The receptors derive from a man between 18 and 35 years old in good health. CDR3s include the opening cysteine and the closing phenylalanine or tryptophan. D genes are given only for firm matches. Only part of the rows carry a size: once, few, many, or a class if the clone is expanded.

j_gene,abundance,v_gene,d_gene,CDR3aa,CDR3nt
TRBJ2-1,NA,TRBV3-1,TRBD1,CASSQGIRTGGLDEQFF,TGTGCCAGCAGCCAAGGGATCAGGACAGGGGGCTTGGATGAGCAGTTCTTC
TRBJ2-3,NA,TRBV7-8,NA,CATQDRVTDTQYF,TGTGCCACCCAGGACCGGGTCACAGATACGCAGTATTTT
TRBJ2-7,NA,TRBV3-1,TRBD1,CASSQSGTVLYEQYF,TGTGCCAGCAGCCAGTCCGGGACAGTACTATACGAGCAGTACTTC
TRBJ1-5,NA,TRBV21-1,NA,CASSTGHVQGFYQPQHF,TGTGCCAGCAGCACAGGCCACGTACAGGGTTTCTATCAGCCCCAGCATTTT
TRBJ2-5,NA,TRBV20-1,TRBD1,CSARDGGQGFRETQYF,TGCAGTGCTAGAGATGGCGGACAGGGTTTCCGAGAGACCCAGTACTTC
TRBJ1-5,NA,TRBV28,NA,CASSFYYGAQPQHF,TGTGCCAGCAGTTTTTACTATGGAGCTCAGCCCCAGCATTTT
TRBJ2-3,NA,TRBV5-1,NA,CASTGGTDTQYF,TGCGCCAGCACAGGGGGCACAGATACGCAGTATTTT
TRBJ2-1,few,TRBV5-5,TRBD1,CASSRDSHNEQFF,TGTGCCAGCAGCCGGGACAGCCACAATGAGCAGTTCTTC
TRBJ2-5,NA,TRBV20-1,NA,CSASHHIRREETQYF,TGCAGTGCTTCCCACCACATTCGACGGGAAGAGACCCAGTACTTC
TRBJ2-2,NA,TRBV7-6,NA,CASSDGHRVDIGELFF,TGTGCCAGCAGCGATGGGCACAGGGTTGATATCGGGGAGCTGTTTTTT
TRBJ2-7,NA,TRBV4-3,NA,CASSQDGGAPYPHEQYF,TGCGCCAGCAGCCAAGACGGGGGAGCCCCGTACCCCCACGAGCAGTACTTC
TRBJ1-3,NA,TRBV7-2,TRBD1,CASSLDFQGANTIHF,TGTGCCAGCAGTTTAGATTTCCAGGGGGCAAACACCATACATTTT
TRBJ1-1,NA,TRBV30,NA,CAWTDPPNTEAFF,TGTGCCTGGACCGATCCTCCGAACACTGAAGCTTTCTTT
TRBJ2-1,NA,TRBV6-4,NA,CASSQGLEPGNEQFF,TGTGCCAGCAGTCAAGGCCTGGAGCCGGGCAATGAGCAGTTCTTC
TRBJ2-1,NA,TRBV20-1,TRBD2,CSAREREIAYNEQFF,TGCAGTGCTAGAGAGCGGGAGATTGCCTACAATGAGCAGTTCTTC